This TCR beta chain was sequenced in a study of tumor-infiltrating lymphocytes in primary liver carcinoma. V dropped 3 bases and J dropped 8; count of bases not matched to a gene: 5. Germline V CDR1 and CDR2: MDHEN, SYDVKM. This CDR3 is 14 amino acids long. This clonotype appeared many times. cDNA specific to TCR beta was made from about 550 ng of total RNA, with a constant-region primer employed for priming. Amplification in three nested multiplex PCR rounds with slightly modified ARM-PCR gave rise to TCR beta libraries. TRBV1-TRBV30 forward and Cbeta reverse primers drove the first two approximately 10-cycle rounds. Each CDR3 protein gets one entry after TCRdb re-called the multiplex PCR reads with MiXCR. The table includes tens of thousands of distinct CDR3 sequences, roughly four fifths detected once. Starting material for RNA and DNA co-extraction consisted of roughly 18-34 mg of unsorted bulk tissue. Tumors were each sampled at five separate regions.

The V and J genes are TRBV28 and TRBJ1-4, with 8 bases matching TRBD1. Sequencing used liver tumor tissue from sampling region 4. Documented subset: tumor region T4, right-lateral pole. The receptor comes from a man in his forties or fifties with primary liver carcinoma and hepatitis B virus infection. CDR3 sequence: CASSFGQGREKLFF. The CDR3 bases are TGTGCCAGCAGTTTCGGACAGGGACGGGAAAAACTGTTTTTT.